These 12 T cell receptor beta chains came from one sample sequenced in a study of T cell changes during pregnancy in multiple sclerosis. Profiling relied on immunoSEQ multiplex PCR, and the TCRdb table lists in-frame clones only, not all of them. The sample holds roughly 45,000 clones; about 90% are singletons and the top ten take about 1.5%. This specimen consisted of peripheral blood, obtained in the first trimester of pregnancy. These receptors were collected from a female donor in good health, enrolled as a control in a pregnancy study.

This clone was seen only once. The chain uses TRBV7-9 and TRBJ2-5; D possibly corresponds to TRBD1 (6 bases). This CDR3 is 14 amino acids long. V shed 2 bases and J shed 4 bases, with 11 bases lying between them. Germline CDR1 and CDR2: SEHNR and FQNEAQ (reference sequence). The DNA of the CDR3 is TGTGCCAGCAGCTTAACTCAGGGGCCAGAGACCCAGTACTTC. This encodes CASSLTQGPETQYF. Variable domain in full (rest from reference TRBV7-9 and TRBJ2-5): DTGVSQNPRHKITKRGQNVTFRCDPISEHNRLYWYRQTLGQGPEFLTYFQNEAQLEKSRLLSDRFSAERPKGSFSTLEIQRTEQGDSAMYLCASSLTQGPETQYFGPGTRLLVL.

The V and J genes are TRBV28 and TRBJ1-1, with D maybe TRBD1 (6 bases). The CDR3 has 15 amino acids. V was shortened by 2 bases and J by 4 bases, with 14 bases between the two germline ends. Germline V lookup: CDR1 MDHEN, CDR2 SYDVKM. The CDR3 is CASSLPGQWGTEAFF. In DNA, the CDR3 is TGTGCCAGCAGTTTACCAGGACAGTGGGGCACTGAAGCTTTCTTT.

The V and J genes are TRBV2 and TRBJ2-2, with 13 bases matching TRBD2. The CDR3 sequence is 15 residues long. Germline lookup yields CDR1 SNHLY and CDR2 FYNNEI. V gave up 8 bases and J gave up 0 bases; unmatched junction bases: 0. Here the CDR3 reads CASGTSGTNTGELFF. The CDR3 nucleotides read TGTGCCAGCGGGACTAGCGGGACGAACACCGGGGAGCTGTTTTTT.

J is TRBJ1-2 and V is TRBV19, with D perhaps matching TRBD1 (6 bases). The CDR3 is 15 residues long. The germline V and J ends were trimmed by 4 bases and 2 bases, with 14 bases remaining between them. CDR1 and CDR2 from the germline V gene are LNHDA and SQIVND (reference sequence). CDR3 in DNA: TGTGCCAGTAGTACCGTTGGGGGCGTAAACTATGGCTACACCTTC. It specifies CASSTVGGVNYGYTF.

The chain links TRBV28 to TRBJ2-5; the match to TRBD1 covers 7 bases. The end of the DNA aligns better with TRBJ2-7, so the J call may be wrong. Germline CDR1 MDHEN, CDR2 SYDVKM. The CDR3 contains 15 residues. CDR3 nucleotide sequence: TGTGCCAGCAGATTTTTTTTGGGACAGTCCTACGAGCAGTACTTC. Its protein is CASRFFLGQSYEQYF.

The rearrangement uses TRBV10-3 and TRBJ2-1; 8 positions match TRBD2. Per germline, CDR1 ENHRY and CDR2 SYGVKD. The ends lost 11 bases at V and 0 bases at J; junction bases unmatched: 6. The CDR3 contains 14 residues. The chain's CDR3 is CASLAGSSYNEQFF. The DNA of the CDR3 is TGTGCCTCCCTAGCGGGTAGCTCCTACAATGAGCAGTTCTTC.

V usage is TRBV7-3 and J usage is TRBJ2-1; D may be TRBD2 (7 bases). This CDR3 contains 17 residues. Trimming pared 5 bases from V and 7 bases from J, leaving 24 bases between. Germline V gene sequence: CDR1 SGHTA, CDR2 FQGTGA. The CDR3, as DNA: TGTGCCAGCAGCGCTCGGGGAGGGGGGGCAAGTCTTAATGAGCAGTTCTTC. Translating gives CASSARGGGASLNEQFF. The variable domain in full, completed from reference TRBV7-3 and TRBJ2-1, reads GAGVSQTPSNKVTEKGKYVELRCDPISGHTALYWYRQSLGQGPEFLIYFQGTGAADDSGLPNDRFFAVRPEGSVSTLKIQRTERGDSAVYLCASSARGGGASLNEQFFGPGTRLTVL.

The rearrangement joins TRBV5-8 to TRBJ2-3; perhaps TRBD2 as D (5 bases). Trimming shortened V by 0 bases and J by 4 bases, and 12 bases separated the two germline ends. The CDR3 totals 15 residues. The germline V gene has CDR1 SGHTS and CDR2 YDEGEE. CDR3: CASSLEAWGADTQYF. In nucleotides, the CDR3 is TGTGCCAGCAGCTTGGAAGCTTGGGGAGCAGATACGCAGTATTTT.

The CDR3 DNA follows: TGTGCCTGGAGTGTTGTAGGACAGGGAAACACCGGGGAGCTGTTTTTT. This sequence encodes CAWSVVGQGNTGELFF. This chain links TRBV30 with TRBJ2-2, with 8 bases that match TRBD1. The CDR3 sequence is 16 residues long. Germline CDR1 GTSNPN, CDR2 SVGIG (reference sequence). Trimming took 0 bases from V and 2 from J; bases not matched to a gene: 5.

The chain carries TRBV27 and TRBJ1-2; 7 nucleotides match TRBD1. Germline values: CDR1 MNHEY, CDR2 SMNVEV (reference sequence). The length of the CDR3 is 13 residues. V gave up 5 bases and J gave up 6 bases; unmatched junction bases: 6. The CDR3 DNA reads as TGTGCCAGCAGTCCACAGGGGTTCGATGGCTACACCTTC. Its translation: CASSPQGFDGYTF.

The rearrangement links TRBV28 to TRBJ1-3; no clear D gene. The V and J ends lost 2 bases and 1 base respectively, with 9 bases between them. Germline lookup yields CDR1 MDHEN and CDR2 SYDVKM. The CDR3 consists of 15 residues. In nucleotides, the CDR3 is TGTGCCAGCAGTTTAACCGAGATTTCTGGAAACACCATATATTTT. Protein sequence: CASSLTEISGNTIYF.

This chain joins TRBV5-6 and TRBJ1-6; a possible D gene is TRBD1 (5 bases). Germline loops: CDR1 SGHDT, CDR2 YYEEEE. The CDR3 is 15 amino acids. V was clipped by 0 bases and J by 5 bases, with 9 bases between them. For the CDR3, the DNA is TGTGCCAGCAGCTTGGGACAGAGAGATAATTCACCCCTCCACTTT. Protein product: CASSLGQRDNSPLHF.